This TCR beta chain was retrieved from a study of a mutant IDH1 vaccine in newly diagnosed glioma. A word on this clone: Its antigen is not known.

Time point noted: week 35, safety follow-up. Vaccination used 300 ug of mutant IDH1 20-mer peptide per dose, with topical imiquimod. Measured with immunoSEQ multiplex PCR; TCRdb has only the in-frame clones, and not every one. The repertoire holds some 33,000 clones, with around four fifths as singletons. CDR3 length equals 13 residues. Germline V CDR1 and CDR2: ENHRY, SYGVKD. The V end lost 7 bases, the J end lost 5 bases, and 14 bases lay between the germline ends. V and J are TRBV10-3 and TRBJ1-1; D is unclear. The TCR originated in a middle-aged woman with glioma. Source: PBMCs, taken from a glioma patient whose treatment included an IDH1 peptide vaccine. As DNA, the CDR3 is TGTGCCATCAAACCCCGCATGGATACTGAAGCTTTCTTT. Amino acids: CAIKPRMDTEAFF.